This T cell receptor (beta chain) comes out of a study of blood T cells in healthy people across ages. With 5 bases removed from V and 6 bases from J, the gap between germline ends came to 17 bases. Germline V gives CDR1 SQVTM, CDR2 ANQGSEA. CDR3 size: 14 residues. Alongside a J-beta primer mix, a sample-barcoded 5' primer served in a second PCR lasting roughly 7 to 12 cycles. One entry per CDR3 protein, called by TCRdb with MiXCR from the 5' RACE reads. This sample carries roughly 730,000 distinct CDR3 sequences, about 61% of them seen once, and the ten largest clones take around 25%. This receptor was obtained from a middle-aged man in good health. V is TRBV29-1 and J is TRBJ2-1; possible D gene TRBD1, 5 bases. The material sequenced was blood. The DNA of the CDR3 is TGCAGCGTTAGGGTGGGGCAGGTTAGCAATGAGCAGTTCTTC. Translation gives CSVRVGQVSNEQFF.